This T cell receptor (beta chain) is drawn from a study of cytomegalovirus exposure and HLA in healthy donors. Overall study findings and caveats: In vitro assays verified that three CMV-associated chains recognized CMV antigens specifically. Presence/absence analyses took donor sequencing depth as roughly uniform. It was shown in a later analysis that HLA-associated TCR beta chains were more clonally expanded than other, equally common chains. The investigators catalogued 164 TCR beta chains as cytomegalovirus-associated.

With respect to this clone: Antigen specificity is unknown.

PCR employed 60 Vbeta and 13 Jbeta primers. TCRdb keeps only in-frame clones here, not all; method: immunoSEQ multiplex PCR. The table shows 85,000 to 130,000 clones, with about 80% occurring only once. Deletions cut 4 bases from V and 2 bases from J, with 15 bases between. The CDR3 contains 15 residues. Germline V gene lookup returns CDR1 MGHRA and CDR2 YSYEKL. The sequenced sample consisted of PBMCs. This TCR came from a young woman in good health and CMV-seropositive. This chain links TRBV4-1 with TRBJ2-7; the D gene is possibly TRBD2 (6 bases). CDR3 protein: CASSPSRRLAYEQYF. CDR3 sequence (DNA): TGCGCCAGCAGCCCCAGCAGGAGACTAGCCTACGAGCAGTACTTC.